The rows below give T cell receptor beta chains drawn from one sample of a study of T cell responses to AZD1222 COVID-19 vaccine. Clones were sequenced by immunoSEQ multiplex PCR, and TCRdb holds only the in-frame ones, with some missing. This sample has 120,000 or so clones, with about nine tenths found just once. This specimen was peripheral blood, taken on day 0 of AZD1222 vaccination. Every receptor here comes from an adult in good health. Both conserved end residues are part of each CDR3. A D gene is named only where the DNA matches it firmly. Only some rows state a clone size, as once, few, many or a class for expanded clones.

TRBV2	TRBJ2-1	-	TRBD2	TGTGCCAGCAGTGACGGGACGGGAGGGCTTGAGCAGTTCTTC	CASSDGTGGLEQFF
TRBV5-4	TRBJ2-2	-	-	TGTGCCAGCAGCTTGGGGGCAGGGGTGAGGACCGGGGAGCTGTTTTTT	CASSLGAGVRTGELFF
TRBV5-1	TRBJ1-1	-	-	TGCGCCAGCACCAGGACGGAATACACTGAAGCTTTCTTT	CASTRTEYTEAFF
TRBV19	TRBJ2-2	-	TRBD2	TGTGCCAGTAGTACTCCCGGGACTAGCGTCCTTGAGCTGTTTTTT	CASSTPGTSVLELFF
TRBV29-1	TRBJ1-1	-	-	TGCAGCGTTGAAGTGGCCCGAAACACTGAAGCTTTCTTT	CSVEVARNTEAFF
TRBV30	TRBJ1-1	-	-	TGTGCCTGGAGACAGACAATTGGACGGCCGGGAGGGGCTTTCTTT	CAWRQTIGRPGGAFF
TRBV3-1/TRBV3-2	TRBJ1-2	-	-	TGTGCCAGCAGCCAAGATCAGAGTAACTATGGCTACACCTTC	CASSQDQSNYGYTF
TRBV2	TRBJ1-6	-	TRBD1	TGTGCCAGCAGTGAGCAGGGGGCGCGAAATTCACCCCTCCACTTT	CASSEQGARNSPLHF
TRBV4-3	TRBJ1-4	-	-	TGCGCCAGCAGCCAAGGGGATCACAGTAGAGGTGAAAAACTGTTTTTT	CASSQGDHSRGEKLFF
TRBV12-3/TRBV12-4	TRBJ1-1	-	-	TGTGCCAGCAGGTTAATGGGGGCGACTGAAGCTTTCTTT	CASRLMGATEAFF
TRBV5-5	TRBJ2-2	-	-	TGTGCCAGCAGCTTGGCTTCTGGCGGGCTGTTTTTT	CASSLASGGLFF
TRBV9	TRBJ1-2	-	TRBD1	TGTGCCAGCAGCCCCGGACAGGGCGGCTACACCTTC	CASSPGQGGYTF
TRBV19	TRBJ2-1	-	TRBD2	TGTGCCAGTAGTAAGCGGGACCACGTTCGCGATGAGCAGTTCTTC	CASSKRDHVRDEQFF
TRBV10-2	TRBJ2-7	-	TRBD2	TGCGCCAGCTCAAGCGGGACCTACGAGCAGTACTTC	CASSSGTYEQYF
TRBV4-2	TRBJ2-2	-	TRBD2	TGTGCCAGCAGCCAGTCCGGGACTAGCGGGAGGGGGAGCACCGGGGAGCTGTTTTTT	CASSQSGTSGRGSTGELFF
TRBV24-1	TRBJ1-4	-	-	TGTGCCACCAGTGACGGGGGGGCACAGACTAATGAAAAACTGTTTTTT	CATSDGGAQTNEKLFF
TRBV3-1/TRBV3-2	TRBJ1-6	once	TRBD1	TGTGCCAGCAGCCGCCTAGCGGGACAGGGTTTTCGTAATTCACCCCTCCACTTT	CASSRLAGQGFRNSPLHF
TRBV28	TRBJ2-7	-	-	TGTGCCAGCAGTTTACTAGCCTACGAGCAGTACTTC	CASSLLAYEQYF
TRBV5-1	TRBJ2-7	-	-	TGCGCCAGCAGCTTAACGGGAGAGGGTTACGAGCAGTACTTC	CASSLTGEGYEQYF
TRBV7-9	TRBJ2-7	-	-	TGTGCCAGCAGCACCCGACAGTACGAGCAGTACTTC	CASSTRQYEQYF
TRBV7-8	TRBJ2-2	-	-	TGTGCCAGCAGCTTAGGGGGGGCGAACACCGGGGAGCTGTTTTTT	CASSLGGANTGELFF
TRBV3-1/TRBV3-2	TRBJ1-1	-	TRBD1	TGTGCCAGCAGCCACGGGACAGGGGACACTGAAGCTTTCTTT	CASSHGTGDTEAFF
TRBV19	TRBJ1-3	-	-	TGTGCCAGTAGAAGGGGAAGCTCTGGAAACACCATATATTTT	CASRRGSSGNTIYF
TRBV11-2	TRBJ2-7	-	-	TGTGCCAGCAGCGCCCGGACTGAGAGCTCCTACGAGCAGTACTTC	CASSARTESSYEQYF